The entry below gives a single T cell receptor (beta chain) sequence along with its context. Its antigen remains unidentified. No base quality values were provided; no much bigger clone lies one nucleotide off. The library came from the immunoSEQ multiplex PCR assay. TCRdb retrieved this table from immuneACCESS and kept in-frame rearrangements only. Not all clones are present; in checked studies, unresolved V genes account for under half, and no reason is known for the remainder. The sample contains about 8,100 clones, roughly 70% of them found a single time. The ten top clones hold around 20% of the sample. These data come from a study of chemoradiotherapy in HPV16-positive cancers (dated by TCRdb to between 2021 and 2024). The study in broad terms: Candidate HPV-specific T-cell clones and common TCR motifs were defined by functional T-cell assays performed on cells from two HPV16-positive patients. The candidate HPV-specific TCRs and motifs were subsequently tracked in TCR repertoires obtained from 90 or so patients with HPV-related cancers. Whether T-cell immunity against the HPV oncoproteins E6 and E7 changes during chemoradiotherapy and whether survival is affected by this immunity were examined in the study. Broader findings and caveats from the paper: Among HPV16-positive patients, expansion of HPV-responsive T cells during chemoradiotherapy was associated with better recurrence-free survival. Only two HPV16-positive patients were used to derive the functional definition of HPV-specific T cells, and the survival association was reported for HPV16-positive patients. Expansion of candidate HPV-specific clones and E7-related TCR motifs was observed in the tumor microenvironment during treatment, whereas no such expansion was observed for non-HPV-specific T cells.

Because repertoires were sampled repeatedly during chemoradiotherapy, clonal expansion in the tumor microenvironment could be followed. The germline V gene supplies CDR1 SGHVS and CDR2 FQNEAQ. The CDR3 holds 14 amino acids from the cysteine to the phenylalanine. Only CDR3 DNA remains: 42 bases, in frame from the first base. The trim is 5 bases for V and 2 bases for J, with a gap of 13 bases between the germline ends. The V and J segments used are TRBV7-8 and TRBJ2-7, with no confident D gene call. This material was obtained from a patient who underwent chemoradiotherapy. The receptor comes from a human donor with HPV-associated anogenital cancer. CDR3 protein: CASSETRTPYEQYF. The DNA sequence is TGTGCCAGCAGCGAAACAAGGACCCCCTACGAGCAGTACTTC. The variable domain in full, with residues beyond the CDR3 obtained from the reference TRBV7-8 and TRBJ2-7 genes, is GAGVSQSPRYKVAKRGQDVALRCDPISGHVSLFWYQQALGQGPEFLTYFQNEAQLDKSGLPSDRFFAERPEGSVSTLKIQRTQQEDSAVYLCASSETRTPYEQYFGPGTRLTVT.